This T cell receptor (beta chain) appears in the sequencing data of a study of T cell responses to AZD1222 COVID-19 vaccine. Whole-study findings and limits: Targets within unmutated variant regions were reportedly found for nearly half of spike-specific TCRs. Donors, mostly white British, included more females; clonal diversity was possibly underestimated. The study sampled repertoires only after the peak T cell response.

Trimming left V 1 base short and J 7 bases short, with 14 bases between. The CDR3 is 14 residues long. CDR1 and CDR2 from the germline V gene are SGHRS and YFSETQ. The method was immunoSEQ multiplex PCR; TCRdb's version includes in-frame clones alone and lacks a portion of them. The sample includes around 180,000 clones, 94% of them seen just once. Concerning this clone: Its antigen is unknown.

The clonotype comes from an adult who received the AZD1222 COVID-19 vaccine. The specimen comprised peripheral blood, sampled 28 days after the second AZD1222 dose. The chain couples TRBV5-1 to TRBJ1-1; the D gene is possibly TRBD1 (5 bases). This chain's CDR3 is CASSLRQGGNEAFF. The CDR3 DNA sequence: TGCGCCAGCAGCTTGCGTCAGGGAGGGAATGAAGCTTTCTTT.